This entry lists 32 T cell receptor beta chains sequenced from one sample in a study of OX40 agonist ivuxolimab in advanced cancers. Some clones are missing from TCRdb's copy, which holds only in-frame ones; the method was immunoSEQ multiplex PCR. The sample holds about 95,000 clones, 89% seen once. The material was CD4+ or CD8+ T cells sorted from blood, obtained in a trial of the OX40 agonist ivuxolimab. The receptors were gathered from an adult with an advanced solid tumor such as melanoma, head and neck, liver or kidney cancer.

The J gene is TRBJ1-1, the V gene TRBV5-1; 7 bases match TRBD1. Germline V gives CDR1 SGHRS, CDR2 YFSETQ. The CDR3 consists of 14 residues. Trimming at V came to 6 bases and at J to 7 bases, leaving 12 bases not matched to a gene. CDR3 DNA sequence: TGCGCCAGCACCACTGGTATCAGACAGGGTGAAGCTTTCTTT. Translated: CASTTGIRQGEAFF. Together with reference TRBV5-1 and TRBJ1-1, the CDR3 gives the full variable domain: KAGVTQTPRYLIKTRGQQVTLSCSPISGHRSVSWYQQTPGQGLQFLFEYFSETQRNKGNFPGRFSGRQFSNSRSEMNVSTLELGDSALYLCASTTGIRQGEAFFGQGTRLTVV.

This clone occurred once. The CDR3, as DNA: TGTGCCAGCAGTGACAGGGACGGAGGAAACACCATATATTTT. Its translation: CASSDRDGGNTIYF. The genes are TRBV25-1 and TRBJ1-3; TRBD1 might be the D (5 bases). There are 14 residues in the CDR3. In germline, CDR1 is MGHDK, CDR2 SYGVNS. Deletions cut 3 bases from V and 4 bases from J, with 10 bases between.

The gene calls are TRBV6-1 and TRBJ2-5; 11 nucleotides agree with TRBD2. The germline gives CDR1 MNHNS, CDR2 SASEGT. This CDR3 is built from 15 residues. The V gene end was trimmed by 3 bases and the J gene end by 5 bases; junction bases not matched to a gene: 5. CDR3 nucleotides: TGTGCCAGCAGTGAGGTAGCGGGAGGGTGGGAGACCCAGTACTTC. Translation: CASSEVAGGWETQYF.

The V and J genes are TRBV15 and TRBJ2-6; either TRBD1 or TRBD2 may fit D (5 bases each). The CDR3 is 16 amino acids. In germline, CDR1 is LNHNV, CDR2 YYDKDF (reference sequence). V was pared by 0 bases and J by 3 bases, with 9 bases between. The DNA for the CDR3 is TGTGCCACCAGCAGAGATCTGGGGGTTGGGGCCAACGTCCTGACTTTC. Translation: CATSRDLGVGANVLTF.

The V and J genes are TRBV6-1 and TRBJ2-5; D is possibly TRBD2 (6 bases). This CDR3 spans 13 amino acids. Trimming took 4 bases from V and 4 from J, leaving 10 bases between them. Germline V gene data show CDR1 as MNHNS and CDR2 as SASEGT. The CDR3 DNA follows: TGTGCCAGCAGTGCTCTGGGGGGAGAGACCCAGTACTTC. This translates into CASSALGGETQYF.

This rearrangement joins TRBV29-1 to TRBJ1-5; 9 bases are a match to TRBD1. The CDR3 is made up of 14 amino acids. CDR1 SQVTM and CDR2 ANQGSEA come from the germline V gene. Trimming removed 5 bases from V and 1 base from J; junction bases left unmatched: 3. CDR3 residues: CSVRQGESNQPQHF. The CDR3 region has the DNA TGCAGCGTTCGACAGGGGGAGAGCAATCAGCCCCAGCATTTT.

This clone occurred once. The genes are TRBV7-9 and TRBJ2-5; TRBD2 matches 10 bases. The trim removed 2 bases at V and 4 bases at J, leaving 10 bases unmatched. Looked up from germline, CDR1 is SEHNR and CDR2 is FQNEAQ (reference sequence). This CDR3 region has 17 residues. The CDR3 DNA follows: TGTGCCAGCAGCTTATATAGGCTAGCGGGAGTAAGAGAGACCCAGTACTTC. This codes for CASSLYRLAGVRETQYF.

V gene TRBV30 combines with J gene TRBJ1-4; maybe TRBD1 (6 bases). CDR1 is GTSNPN and CDR2 is SVGIG in the germline V gene (reference sequence). With 6 bases removed from V and 3 bases from J, the gap between germline ends came to 11 bases. The CDR3 is 13 residues long. The CDR3 spells CACRGGANEKLFF. The CDR3 bases are TGTGCCTGCCGAGGGGGGGCTAATGAAAAACTGTTTTTT. The entire variable domain, with the rest obtained from reference TRBV30 and TRBJ1-4, is as follows: SQTIHQWPATLVQPVGSPLSLECTVEGTSNPNLYWYRQAAGRGLQLLFYSVGIGQISSEVPQNLSASRPQDRQFILSSKKLLLSDSGFYLCACRGGANEKLFFGSGTQLSVL.

The chain uses TRBV18 and TRBJ2-7; unclear D gene. Trimming took 0 bases from V and 3 from J, leaving 12 bases between them. This CDR3 comprises 15 residues. Germline CDR1 KGHSH, CDR2 LQKENI. CDR3 DNA sequence: TGTGCCAGCTCACCACCGGTAACAGAAAACTACGAGCAGTACTTC. Its protein is CASSPPVTENYEQYF.

This chain connects TRBV5-6 to TRBJ2-6; TRBD1 matches 8 bases. The CDR3 length is 19 residues. CDR1 and CDR2 from the germline V gene are SGHDT and YYEEEE. Trimming at V came to 4 bases and at J to 0 bases, leaving 12 bases not matched to a gene. The CDR3 DNA sequence: TGTGCCAGCAGCACTCTCAGGACAGGGACTCCCTCTGGGGCCAACGTCCTGACTTTC. As protein: CASSTLRTGTPSGANVLTF.

The CDR3 nucleotides read TGTGCCATCAGTGGCGACAACGGGACTAGCGGGCGAAGCACAGATACGCAGTATTTT. As protein: CAISGDNGTSGRSTDTQYF. V and J are TRBV10-3 and TRBJ2-3; the match to TRBD2 covers 12 bases. Germline loops: CDR1 ENHRY, CDR2 SYGVKD. The CDR3 consists of 19 residues. Germline trimming cut 4 bases from V and 0 bases from J; bases unmatched to any gene: 11.

The chain couples TRBV6-6 to TRBJ2-3; D possibly uses TRBD1 or TRBD2 (5 bases each). The ends were cut back, 8 bases at V and 1 base at J, with 10 bases in the middle. This CDR3 comprises 13 residues. The germline CDR1 and CDR2 sequences are MNHNY and SVGAGI (reference sequence). CDR3 region: CASGAGRTDTQYF. The CDR3 region has the DNA TGTGCCAGCGGGGCGGGCCGCACAGATACGCAGTATTTT.

V usage is TRBV6-5 and J usage is TRBJ2-7; TRBD1 matches at 8 bases. The CDR3 has 15 residues. CDR1 and CDR2 from the germline V gene are MNHEY and SVGAGI. The V segment lost 4 bases and the J segment 5 bases; nucleotides outside the gene matches: 10. DNA for the CDR3: TGTGCCAGCAGTTCGGGACAGGCCTCTCGGGACGAGCAGTACTTC. It codes for CASSSGQASRDEQYF.

The chain recombines TRBV5-5 with TRBJ2-5; 10 bases map to TRBD1. The CDR3 totals 17 residues. V shed 0 bases and J 4 bases; nucleotides not matched to a gene: 9. CDR1 and CDR2 (germline): SGHKS, YYEKEE (reference sequence). The CDR3 sequence: CASSLGRRTGGRETQYF. CDR3 DNA: TGTGCCAGCAGCTTGGGTAGAAGGACAGGGGGTCGAGAGACCCAGTACTTC.

This chain links TRBV27 with TRBJ1-5; D is perhaps TRBD1 (5 bases). Germline loops: CDR1 MNHEY, CDR2 SMNVEV (reference sequence). The ends were cut back, 5 bases at V and 11 bases at J, with 16 bases in the middle. CDR3 length: 13 residues. CDR3 protein: CASSPPGLRAQHF. Written as DNA, the CDR3 is TGTGCCAGCAGTCCCCCGGGGCTTCGGGCCCAGCATTTT.

The chain couples TRBV7-3 to TRBJ2-3; D not resolved. The CDR3 has 15 amino acids. V lost 5 bases and J 6 bases, leaving 18 bases between the germline ends. Per the germline V gene, CDR1 is SGHTA and CDR2 is FQGTGA. CDR3 nucleotides: TGTGCCAGCAGCCCCCTCGGCGGAGATGTTGATACGCAGTATTTT. Translated, it gives CASSPLGGDVDTQYF.

The gene calls are TRBV7-6 and TRBJ2-3, with D hard to call. CDR1 and CDR2 (germline): SGHVS, FNYEAQ. Trimming cost V 6 bases and J 0 bases, with 10 bases left between them. The CDR3 loop spans 14 amino acids. As DNA, the CDR3 is TGTGCCAGCAGTCCCCGCAGCAGCACAGATACGCAGTATTTT. Residues: CASSPRSSTDTQYF.

The chain joins TRBV11-2 to TRBJ1-6, with TRBD1 as a possible D gene (5 bases). The CDR3 loop spans 16 amino acids. Trimming pared 1 base from V and 4 bases from J, leaving 11 bases between. Germline V gives CDR1 SGHAT, CDR2 FQNNGV. CDR3 amino acids: CASSLVGGAYNSPLHF. CDR3 bases: TGTGCCAGCAGCTTAGTGGGGGGTGCATATAATTCACCCCTCCACTTT.

The table lists this clone with a few counts. The chain employs TRBV30 and TRBJ1-5; D unclear. The germline CDR1 and CDR2 sequences are GTSNPN and SVGIG (reference sequence). Trimming took off 4 bases at V and 1 base at J, with 8 bases between the two ends. The CDR3 is 13 residues long. The DNA of the CDR3 is TGTGCCTGGACCGAGGGCAGCAATCAGCCCCAGCATTTT. Amino acids: CAWTEGSNQPQHF.

The chain is built from TRBV6-6 and TRBJ1-2; a possible D gene is TRBD1 (6 bases). The CDR3 spans 14 residues. V was shortened by 3 bases and J by 0 bases, with 8 bases between the two germline ends. CDR1 and CDR2 (germline): MNHNY, SVGAGI (reference sequence). The CDR3 region is CASSYQGTNYGYTF. The CDR3 DNA sequence: TGTGCCAGCAGTTATCAGGGGACTAACTATGGCTACACCTTC.

Only one count was recorded for this clone. The sample carries other DNA sequences with the same CDR3. The chain employs TRBV19 and TRBJ1-5; D remains unclear. V shed 7 bases and J shed 0 bases, with 7 bases lying between them. CDR3 size: 13 residues. From germline, CDR1 is LNHDA and CDR2 SQIVND (reference sequence). Written as DNA, the CDR3 is TGTGCCAGTACCAGTTATAGCAATCAGCCCCAGCATTTT. As protein: CASTSYSNQPQHF.

The chain carries TRBV27 and TRBJ1-4, with D possibly TRBD1 on 5 matching bases. The CDR3 is 15 residues long. The germline V gene has CDR1 MNHEY and CDR2 SMNVEV (reference sequence). V lost 1 base, J lost 7 bases, and 13 bases lay in between. CDR3: CASSLFQGLSEKLFF. The CDR3, as DNA: TGTGCCAGCAGTTTATTTCAGGGTCTAAGTGAAAAACTGTTTTTT.

This clone has a single count. The V gene is TRBV6-5, the J gene TRBJ2-7; D is ambiguous. Looked up from germline, CDR1 is MNHEY and CDR2 is SVGAGI. The CDR3 sequence is 12 residues long. The ends were cut back, 4 bases at V and 3 bases at J, with 7 bases in the middle. The CDR3 protein is CASSFAGYEQYF. CDR3 coding DNA: TGTGCCAGCAGTTTTGCAGGCTACGAGCAGTACTTC.

The V gene is TRBV4-3, the J gene TRBJ2-6, with 10 positions matching TRBD1. The CDR3 consists of 18 residues. Germline lookup yields CDR1 LGHNA and CDR2 YSLEER. V lost 4 bases and J lost 0; bases outside the gene matches: 6. CDR3 sequence: CASSRRTGGNSGANVLTF. The CDR3 DNA reads TGCGCCAGCAGCCGACGGACAGGGGGAAACTCTGGGGCCAACGTCCTGACTTTC.

This rearrangement joins TRBV30 to TRBJ2-7; D is perhaps TRBD1 (5 bases). Germline CDR1 GTSNPN, CDR2 SVGIG (reference sequence). With 4 bases removed from V and 2 bases from J, the gap between germline ends came to 15 bases. The CDR3 spans 14 residues. The CDR3 loop reads CAWKGADPPYEQYF. DNA of the CDR3: TGTGCCTGGAAAGGGGCCGACCCTCCCTACGAGCAGTACTTC.

This clone was recorded only once. The chain recombines TRBV23-1 with TRBJ1-2; no clear D gene. TRBV23-1 is recorded as an ORF, its role being uncertain. Trimming took off 4 bases at V and 7 bases at J, with 19 bases between the two ends. This CDR3 is built from 15 residues. The CDR3 is CASSPWTENSPGYTF. The CDR3 DNA reads TGCGCCAGCAGTCCTTGGACGGAGAACTCTCCTGGCTACACCTTC.

CDR3 nucleotide sequence: TGCGCCAGCAGCTTGGAAAGACAGGCTGAAGCTTTCTTT. The encoded protein is CASSLERQAEAFF. The V gene is TRBV5-1, the J gene TRBJ1-1; maybe TRBD1 (6 bases). The CDR3 runs to 13 residues. Deletions cut 0 bases from V and 6 bases from J, with 9 bases between. The V gene's germline CDR1 is SGHRS and CDR2 YFSETQ. The full variable domain, with the rest looked up from reference TRBV5-1 and TRBJ1-1, is KAGVTQTPRYLIKTRGQQVTLSCSPISGHRSVSWYQQTPGQGLQFLFEYFSETQRNKGNFPGRFSGRQFSNSRSEMNVSTLELGDSALYLCASSLERQAEAFFGQGTRLTVV.

As to this clone: One end of the junction is discordant with germline, which a read error may explain. This chain joins TRBV7-7 and TRBJ2-7; 12 bases align to TRBD2. Germline V CDR1 and CDR2: SSHAT, FNYEAQ (reference sequence). The CDR3 runs 15 residues. CDR3 in DNA: TGTGCTAGCAGCTTAGGACTAGCGGGGACTAACGAGCAGTACTTC. Its translation: CASSLGLAGTNEQYF.

The chain links TRBV10-3 to TRBJ2-1, with 8 bases matching TRBD2. The V and J ends lost 1 base and 6 bases, in that order; junction bases with no gene match: 2. The CDR3 totals 14 residues. From germline, CDR1 is ENHRY and CDR2 SYGVKD. This CDR3 is CAISEFSGSNEQFF. In DNA form, the CDR3 reads TGTGCCATCAGTGAGTTCAGCGGGAGCAATGAGCAGTTCTTC.

This rearrangement joins TRBV6-1 to TRBJ1-5; D might be TRBD1 (6 bases). The CDR3 has 16 amino acids. Germline-derived CDR1 and CDR2 are MNHNS and SASEGT. The V end lost 2 bases, the J end lost 1 base, and 12 bases lay between the germline ends. In nucleotides, the CDR3 is TGTGCCAGCAGTGAACGTCAGGGGCTAAGCAATCAGCCCCAGCATTTT. Translation: CASSERQGLSNQPQHF.

The gene calls are TRBV7-2 and TRBJ1-1; tentative D call: TRBD1 (5 bases). The CDR3 sequence is 16 residues long. CDR1 is SGHTA, CDR2 FQGNSA, per germline. V dropped 4 bases and J dropped 0 bases, with 15 bases sitting between them. CDR3 region: CASSWGQGPMNTEAFF. The CDR3 bases are TGTGCCAGCAGCTGGGGCCAGGGCCCCATGAACACTGAAGCTTTCTTT.

The CDR3 loop is CASSIGGEGYTF. DNA for the CDR3: TGTGCCAGTAGTATAGGCGGAGAAGGCTACACCTTC. This chain uses TRBV19 with TRBJ1-2; D is uncertain. The CDR3 sequence is 12 residues long. The V and J ends lost 1 base and 8 bases respectively, with 8 bases between them. CDR1 and CDR2 (germline): LNHDA, SQIVND (reference sequence).